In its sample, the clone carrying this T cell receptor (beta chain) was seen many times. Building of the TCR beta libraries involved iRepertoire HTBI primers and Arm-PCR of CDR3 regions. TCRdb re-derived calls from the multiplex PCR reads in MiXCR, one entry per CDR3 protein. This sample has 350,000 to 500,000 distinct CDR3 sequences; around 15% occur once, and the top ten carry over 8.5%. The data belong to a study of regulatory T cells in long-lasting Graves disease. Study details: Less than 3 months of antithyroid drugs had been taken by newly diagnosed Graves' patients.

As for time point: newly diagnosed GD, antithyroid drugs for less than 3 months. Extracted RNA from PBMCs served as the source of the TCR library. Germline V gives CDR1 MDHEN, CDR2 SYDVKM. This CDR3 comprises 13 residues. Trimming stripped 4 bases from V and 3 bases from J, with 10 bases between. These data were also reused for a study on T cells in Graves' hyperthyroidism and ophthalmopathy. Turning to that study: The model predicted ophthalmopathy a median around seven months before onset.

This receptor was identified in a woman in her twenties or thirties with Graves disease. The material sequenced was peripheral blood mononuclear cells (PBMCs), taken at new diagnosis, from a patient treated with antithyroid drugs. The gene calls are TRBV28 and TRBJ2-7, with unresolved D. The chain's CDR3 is CASSYDVDYEQYF. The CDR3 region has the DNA TGTGCCAGCAGTTATGACGTAGACTACGAGCAGTACTTC.